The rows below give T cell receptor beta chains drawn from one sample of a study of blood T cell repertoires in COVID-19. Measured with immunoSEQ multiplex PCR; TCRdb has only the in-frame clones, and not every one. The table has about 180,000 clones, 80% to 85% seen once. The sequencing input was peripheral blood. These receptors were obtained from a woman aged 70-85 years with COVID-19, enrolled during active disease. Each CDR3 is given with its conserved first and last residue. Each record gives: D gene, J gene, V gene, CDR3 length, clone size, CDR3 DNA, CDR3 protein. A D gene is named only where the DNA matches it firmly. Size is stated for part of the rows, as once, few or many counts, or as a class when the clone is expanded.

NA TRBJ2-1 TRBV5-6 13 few TGTGCCAGCAGCTTTACAGCCCTGGATGAGCAGTTCTTC CASSFTALDEQFF
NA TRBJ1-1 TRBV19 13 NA TGTGCCAGGAGTTGTTCCATGAACACTGAAGCTTTCTTT CARSCSMNTEAFF
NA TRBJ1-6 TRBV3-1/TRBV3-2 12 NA TGTGCCGCCAGTGGGAGATATTCACCCCTCCACTTT CAASGRYSPLHF
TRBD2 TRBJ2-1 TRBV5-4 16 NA TGTGCCAGCAGCTCGCCTGGCGGGAGGGTCCCCAATGAGCAGTTCTTC CASSSPGGRVPNEQFF
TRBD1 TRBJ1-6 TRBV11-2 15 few TGTGCCAGCAGCTCCACAGGGGGCCTTGGTTCACCCCTCCACTTT CASSSTGGLGSPLHF
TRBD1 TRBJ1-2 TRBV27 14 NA TGTGCCAGCACCAAAGACAGGGGCAGGGGTGGCTACACCTTC CASTKDRGRGGYTF
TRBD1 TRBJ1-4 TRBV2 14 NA TGTGCCAGCAGTGAAGAAGGGGGCGGTGAAAAACTGTTTTTT CASSEEGGGEKLFF
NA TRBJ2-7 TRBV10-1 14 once TGCGCCAGCAGTGAGTCGAATTCTAGGAACGAGCAGTACTTC CASSESNSRNEQYF
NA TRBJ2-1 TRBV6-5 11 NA TGTGCCAGCAGTCCGGAGGATGAGCAGTTCTTC CASSPEDEQFF
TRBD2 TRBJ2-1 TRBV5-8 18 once TGTGCCAGCAGCCTAACCCGGACTAGCGGGATGGGGTACGATGAGCAGTTCTTC CASSLTRTSGMGYDEQFF